This T cell receptor beta chain was captured by sequencing in a study of memory CD4+ T cells and cytomegalovirus serostatus. V was clipped by 0 bases and J by 4 bases, with 7 bases between them. CDR3 length: 14 amino acids. Germline V gives CDR1 SGHRS, CDR2 YFSETQ. The sort gate was single viable CD3+CD4+CD8-CD45RO+ cells for memory CD4+ T cells. Sequencing was performed with immunoSEQ multiplex PCR; in TCRdb, only in-frame clones are kept and a portion is missing. The sample holds tens of thousands of clones, approximately 74% seen once. V usage is TRBV5-1 and J usage is TRBJ2-2; unclear D gene. Sample: memory CD4+ T cells from blood. This clonotype was sampled from an adult in good health and CMV-seropositive. CDR3 sequence: CASSLGHTTGELFF. The CDR3 nucleotides read TGCGCCAGCAGCTTGGGACATACCACCGGGGAGCTGTTTTTT.